This entry lists 20 T cell receptor beta chains sequenced from one sample in a study of blood T cell repertoires in COVID-19. Profiling relied on immunoSEQ multiplex PCR, and the TCRdb table lists in-frame clones only, not all of them. Altogether about 280,000 clones are present, around 90% being singletons, with the ten largest covering about 6.1%. The sequencing input was PBMCs or T cells enriched from blood (not recorded which). These receptors originate from a woman in her thirties or forties who had recovered from COVID-19.

This clone was seen once. This chain uses TRBV18 with TRBJ2-2; 7 bases are shared with TRBD2. CDR1 KGHSH and CDR2 LQKENI come from the germline V gene. Trimming at V came to 3 bases and at J to 3 bases, leaving 4 bases not matched to a gene. There are 15 residues in the CDR3. This CDR3 is CASSPGSGDTGELFF. The CDR3 DNA reads TGTGCCAGCTCACCCGGGAGCGGGGACACCGGGGAGCTGTTTTTT.

The chain links TRBV5-1 to TRBJ2-2; 7 nucleotides match TRBD1. Germline CDR1 and CDR2: SGHRS and YFSETQ. The CDR3 runs 15 residues. J gave up 5 bases and V 1 base, and 5 bases lay outside the gene matches. The CDR3 loop reads CASSLLGGATGELFF. The DNA of the CDR3 is TGCGCCAGCAGCTTGTTAGGGGGCGCGACCGGGGAGCTGTTTTTT.

The rearrangement joins TRBV9 to TRBJ1-6; D unresolved. Germline lookup yields CDR1 SGDLS and CDR2 YYNGEE. The CDR3 contains 14 residues. The V gene lost 4 bases and the J gene lost 0 bases, with 5 bases spanning the gap. The CDR3 sequence is CASSPSSYNSPLHF. CDR3 nucleotide sequence: TGTGCCAGCAGCCCTAGCTCCTATAATTCACCCCTCCACTTT.

The chain couples TRBV11-2 to TRBJ1-1; D unresolved. CDR1 and CDR2 from the germline V gene are SGHAT and FQNNGV. With 3 bases removed from V and 1 base from J, the gap between germline ends came to 9 bases. The length of the CDR3 is 14 residues. For the CDR3, the DNA is TGTGCCAGCAGCTTGTCAGGTTCGAACACTGAAGCTTTCTTT. Residues: CASSLSGSNTEAFF.

The table lists this clone with a few counts. The chain carries TRBV27 and TRBJ2-7, with a possible D match to TRBD2 (6 bases). Germline lookup yields CDR1 MNHEY and CDR2 SMNVEV (reference sequence). CDR3 size: 15 residues. Trimming removed 2 bases at V and 1 base at J, with 12 bases between. Written as DNA, the CDR3 is TGTGCCAGCAGTTTAGGGCCCCGGGGGTCCTACGAGCAGTACTTC. Residues: CASSLGPRGSYEQYF.

This clone was seen just once. The chain joins TRBV4-3 to TRBJ2-1; D is ambiguous. The germline V gene has CDR1 LGHNA and CDR2 YSLEER. There are 17 residues in the CDR3. Deletions cut 1 base from V and 0 bases from J, with 13 bases between. CDR3 coding DNA: TGCGCCAGCAGCCAAGTCAGGCTAACGAGCTCCTACAATGAGCAGTTCTTC. Its translation is CASSQVRLTSSYNEQFF.

The chain links TRBV7-9 to TRBJ1-4, with D possibly TRBD1 on 5 matching bases. Trimming took 5 bases from V and 5 from J, leaving 15 bases between them. This CDR3 has 15 residues. Germline-derived CDR1 and CDR2 are SEHNR and FQNEAQ (reference sequence). CDR3 residues: CASSRHSGGNEKLFF. The CDR3 region has the DNA TGTGCCAGCAGCAGACACAGCGGGGGAAATGAAAAACTGTTTTTT.

The chain links TRBV7-2 to TRBJ2-1, with D tentatively TRBD2 (7 bases). V lost 5 bases and J 6 bases, leaving 17 bases between the germline ends. CDR1 and CDR2 (germline): SGHTA, FQGNSA. The CDR3 is 15 amino acids. The CDR3 region is CASSGGRGMGNEQFF. For the CDR3, the DNA is TGTGCCAGCAGCGGGGGGAGGGGGATGGGCAATGAGCAGTTCTTC.

The rearrangement joins TRBV5-4 to TRBJ2-3; 15 bases align to TRBD2. Looked up from germline, CDR1 is SGHNT and CDR2 is YYREEE (reference sequence). The CDR3 totals 17 residues. The V and J ends lost 3 bases and 4 bases, in that order; junction bases with no gene match: 6. The CDR3 is CASSSGLAGGAADTQYF. The CDR3 DNA reads as TGTGCCAGCAGCTCCGGACTAGCGGGAGGGGCCGCAGATACGCAGTATTTT.

The CDR3 DNA follows: TGTGCCAGCAGTCCCGAGCTAGCTGGGGGGAAAGATACGCAGTATTTT. It codes for CASSPELAGGKDTQYF. The genes are TRBV27 and TRBJ2-3, with D perhaps matching TRBD2 (6 bases). The CDR3 runs to 16 residues. CDR1 and CDR2 from the germline V gene are MNHEY and SMNVEV (reference sequence). Trimming took off 5 bases at V and 5 bases at J, with 20 bases between the two ends.

The chain couples TRBV28 to TRBJ2-1; 8 bases are shared with TRBD1. The CDR3 consists of 13 residues. The V gene's germline CDR1 is MDHEN and CDR2 SYDVKM. With 5 bases clipped from V and 9 bases from J, the junction kept 6 bases outside the gene matches. The CDR3 DNA follows: TGTGCCAGCAGTCCTTTAACAGGGGGTGAGCAGTTCTTC. It yields the protein CASSPLTGGEQFF.

This clone appeared a single time. The rearrangement joins TRBV19 to TRBJ2-7; maybe TRBD1 (5 bases). CDR1 is LNHDA and CDR2 is SQIVND in the germline V gene (reference sequence). This CDR3 comprises 14 residues. Deletions cut 5 bases from V and 1 base from J, with 12 bases between. CDR3 protein: CASSGYAGSYEQYF. CDR3 bases: TGTGCCAGTAGTGGTTATGCAGGGTCCTACGAGCAGTACTTC. Using reference TRBV19 and TRBJ2-7 for the parts outside the CDR3, the full variable domain is DGGITQSPKYLFRKEGQNVTLSCEQNLNHDAMYWYRQDPGQGLRLIYYSQIVNDFQKGDIAEGYSVSREKKESFPLTVTSAQKNPTAFYLCASSGYAGSYEQYFGPGTRLTVT.

This rearrangement joins TRBV6-1 to TRBJ2-7; D not resolved. This CDR3 contains 14 residues. Germline V gene lookup returns CDR1 MNHNS and CDR2 SASEGT. V was cut by 1 base and J by 2 bases, with 9 bases left in between. The DNA for the CDR3 is TGTGCCAGCAGTGAAGTGGGCACTGCCTACGAGCAGTACTTC. As protein: CASSEVGTAYEQYF.

The chain recombines TRBV15 with TRBJ2-1; 12 bases agree with TRBD2. V was pared by 5 bases and J by 6 bases, with 8 bases of the junction left unmatched. Germline CDR1 is LNHNV and CDR2 is YYDKDF (reference sequence). There are 16 residues in the CDR3. The CDR3 is CATSLPGLAGPNEQFF. The CDR3 region has the DNA TGTGCCACCAGCCTCCCGGGACTAGCGGGCCCCAATGAGCAGTTCTTC.

The genes are TRBV11-1 and TRBJ2-1; the D is unclear. Looked up from germline, CDR1 is SGHAT and CDR2 is FQDESV (reference sequence). V lost 1 base and J 8 bases, leaving 12 bases between the germline ends. This CDR3 spans 14 amino acids. The chain's CDR3 is CASSLEPVEYEQFF. DNA for the CDR3: TGTGCCAGCAGCTTAGAGCCAGTGGAGTATGAGCAGTTCTTC.

The chain carries TRBV7-2 and TRBJ2-7, with D perhaps TRBD1 (7 bases). Germline V gene data show CDR1 as SGHTA and CDR2 as FQGNSA. The length of the CDR3 is 14 residues. V shed 5 bases and J shed 5 bases, with 16 bases lying between them. The chain's CDR3 is CASSAAGQINEQYF. The DNA for the CDR3 is TGTGCCAGCAGCGCCGCGGGACAGATCAACGAGCAGTACTTC.

The V and J genes are TRBV4-3 and TRBJ1-4; a weak D match, TRBD1 (5 bases). The V end was cut by 0 bases, the J end by 7 bases, with 15 bases between. Germline lookup yields CDR1 LGHNA and CDR2 YSLEER. There are 16 residues in the CDR3. The CDR3 bases are TGCGCCAGCAGCCAAGAGGTCCAGGGTCGAGGTGAAAAACTGTTTTTT. This translates into CASSQEVQGRGEKLFF.

The chain recombines TRBV30 with TRBJ2-2; maybe TRBD1 (7 bases). Trimming cost V 0 bases and J 7 bases, with 12 bases left between them. The germline gives CDR1 GTSNPN, CDR2 SVGIG (reference sequence). The CDR3 covers 14 residues. This chain's CDR3 is CAWSVTRGVGELFF. In DNA form, the CDR3 reads TGTGCCTGGAGTGTAACCAGGGGGGTCGGGGAGCTGTTTTTT.

The chain links TRBV3-1 (or the pseudogene TRBV3-2) to TRBJ2-5, with 9 bases lining up with TRBD2. Germline V gives CDR1 LGHDT, CDR2 YNNKEL (reference sequence). V was clipped by 4 bases and J by 4 bases; unmatched bases: 7. The CDR3 sequence is 15 residues long. The CDR3 spells CASSRLREGGETQYF. The CDR3 coding sequence is TGTGCCAGCAGCCGGCTGCGGGAGGGGGGAGAGACCCAGTACTTC.

The rearrangement uses TRBV14 and TRBJ1-6, with TRBD1 matching 8 bases. This CDR3 has 15 amino acids. Trimming removed 4 bases from V and 7 bases from J; junction bases left unmatched: 6. Germline CDR1 is SGHDN and CDR2 is FVKESK. The CDR3 loop is CASSPGGHPNSPLHF. The CDR3, as DNA: TGTGCCAGCAGCCCAGGGGGCCACCCCAATTCACCCCTCCACTTT.